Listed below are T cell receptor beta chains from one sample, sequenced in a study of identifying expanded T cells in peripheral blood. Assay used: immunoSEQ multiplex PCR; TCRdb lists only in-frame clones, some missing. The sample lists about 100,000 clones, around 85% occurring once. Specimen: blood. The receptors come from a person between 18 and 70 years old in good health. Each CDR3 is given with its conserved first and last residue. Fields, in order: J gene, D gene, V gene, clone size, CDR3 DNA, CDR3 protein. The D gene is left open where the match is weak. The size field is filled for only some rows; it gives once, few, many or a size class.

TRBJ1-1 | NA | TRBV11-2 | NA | TGTGCCACCGGAGTCACTGAAGCTTTCTTT | CATGVTEAFF
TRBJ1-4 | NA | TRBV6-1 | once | TGTGCCAGCAGTCCCCGCGAAAAACTGTTTTTT | CASSPREKLFF
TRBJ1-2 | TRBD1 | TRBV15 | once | TGTGCCACCAGCAGAAACCCGGGACAGGGGTCTGGCTACACCTTC | CATSRNPGQGSGYTF
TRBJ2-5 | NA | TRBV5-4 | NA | TGTGCCAGCAGCTTGGGCGACCTGGGGCTACGCCAGACCCAGTACTTC | CASSLGDLGLRQTQYF
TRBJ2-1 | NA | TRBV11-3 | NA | TGTGCCAGCAGCTTAGATCACGGGAGATACAATGAGCAGTTCTTC | CASSLDHGRYNEQFF
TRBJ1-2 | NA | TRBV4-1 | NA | TGCGCCAGCAGCCAAGATTCGGCAGGGGTTTACTATGGCTACACCTTC | CASSQDSAGVYYGYTF
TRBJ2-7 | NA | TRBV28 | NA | TGTGCCAGCAGTTTACCCCGGCTATCATACGAGCAGTACTTC | CASSLPRLSYEQYF
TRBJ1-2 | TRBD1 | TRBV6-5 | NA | TGTGCCAGCAGGCCGGCAGGGGGTAACTATGGCTACACCTTC | CASRPAGGNYGYTF
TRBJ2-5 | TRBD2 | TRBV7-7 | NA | TGTGCCAGCAGCTTCTCCGAACTAGCGGGGCAAGAGACCCAGTACTTC | CASSFSELAGQETQYF
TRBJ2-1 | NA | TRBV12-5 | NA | TGTGCTAGTGGTTCGAGAGGGATGGGAGAGGGGGGGTTCTTC | CASGSRGMGEGGFF
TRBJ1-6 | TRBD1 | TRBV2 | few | TGTGCCAGCAGTGAGGCAGGGGGCATTTCACCCCTCCACTTT | CASSEAGGISPLHF
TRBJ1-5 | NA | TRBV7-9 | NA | TGTGCCAGCAGCTTAGACCGGAGGGGGCAGCCCCAGCATTTT | CASSLDRRGQPQHF
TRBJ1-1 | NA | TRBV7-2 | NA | TGTGCCAGCAGCCATCTAGTGGGCCGGGGACCTGAAGCTTTCTTT | CASSHLVGRGPEAFF
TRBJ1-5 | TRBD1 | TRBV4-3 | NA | TGCGCCAGCAGCGTCGACAGGGGGTATAGCAATCAGCCCCAGCATTTT | CASSVDRGYSNQPQHF
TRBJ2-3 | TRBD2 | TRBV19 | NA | TGTGCCAGTCCTAAAGCGGGGTCCCTCACAGATACGCAGTATTTT | CASPKAGSLTDTQYF
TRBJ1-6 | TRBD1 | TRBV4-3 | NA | TGCGCCAGCAGCCGAAAAAATACAGGGGGAAACTATAATTCACCCCTCCACTTT | CASSRKNTGGNYNSPLHF
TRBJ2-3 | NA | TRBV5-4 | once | TGTGCCAGCAGCTTGGTTGGGGGGCTCGCAGATACGCAGTATTTT | CASSLVGGLADTQYF
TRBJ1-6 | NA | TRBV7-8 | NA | TGTGCCAGCAGCTCTTATATTGGGACCGTTGGAACTAATTCACCCCTCCACTTT | CASSSYIGTVGTNSPLHF
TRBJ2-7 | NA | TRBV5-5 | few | TGTGCCAGCCAATGGAGACAGAGCTCCTACGAGCAGTACTTC | CASQWRQSSYEQYF
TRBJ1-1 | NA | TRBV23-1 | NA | TGCGCCAGCAGTCACGTGCCGCCACCCCCCTGGCCTGAAGCTTTCTTT | CASSHVPPPPWPEAFF
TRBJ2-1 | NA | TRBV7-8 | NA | TGTGCCAGCAGCCTAGGCTACAGCCTTAGCTCCTACAATGAGCAGTTCTTC | CASSLGYSLSSYNEQFF
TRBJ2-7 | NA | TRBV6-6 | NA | TGTGCCAGCAGAAACGATCACCGGGAAACCTACGAGCAGTACTTC | CASRNDHRETYEQYF
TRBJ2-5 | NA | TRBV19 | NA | TGTGCCAGTAGCCCCGTGGCTACGCGGACCCAGTACTTC | CASSPVATRTQYF
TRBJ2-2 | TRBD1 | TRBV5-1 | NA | TGCGCCAGCAGCCTAGGGACAGGGGCCAGCGGGGAGCTGTTTTTT | CASSLGTGASGELFF
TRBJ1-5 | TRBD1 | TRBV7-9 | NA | TGTGCCAGCAGCATGACAGGGGGACAGCCCCAGCATTTT | CASSMTGGQPQHF
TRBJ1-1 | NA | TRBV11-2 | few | TGTGCCAGCAGCCTTGGGCTAGGGCAGAACACTGAAGCTTTCTTT | CASSLGLGQNTEAFF
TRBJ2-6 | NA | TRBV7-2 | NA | TGTGCCAGCAGCTTCAGAACCGTCCTGACTTTC | CASSFRTVLTF
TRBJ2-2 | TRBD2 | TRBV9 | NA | TGTGCCAGCAGCGTAGTTAGTAGCGGGGGCCCGAACACCGGGGAGCTGTTTTTT | CASSVVSSGGPNTGELFF
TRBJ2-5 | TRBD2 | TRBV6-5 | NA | TGTGCCAGCACCCCGGGACTAGCGGGGGAGACCCAGTACTTC | CASTPGLAGETQYF
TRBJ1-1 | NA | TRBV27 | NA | TGTGCCAGCAGGAGGGGGGCGTCAGCTTTCTTT | CASRRGASAFF
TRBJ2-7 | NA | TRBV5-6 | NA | TGTGCCAGCAGCTTCGGGACGGACTCCTACGAGCAGTACTTC | CASSFGTDSYEQYF
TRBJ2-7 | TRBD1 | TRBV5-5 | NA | TGTGCCAGCAGAACCGGGACAGAGGATTACGAGCAGTACTTC | CASRTGTEDYEQYF
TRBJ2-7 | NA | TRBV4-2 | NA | TGTGCCAGCAGCCAAGTCAGGGCCGCCTCCTACGAGCAGTACTTC | CASSQVRAASYEQYF
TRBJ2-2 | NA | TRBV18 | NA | TGTGCCAGCTCACCACGACAAAGCGGGGAGCTGTTTTTT | CASSPRQSGELFF
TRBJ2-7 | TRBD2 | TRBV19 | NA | TGTGCCAGTCAACGGAGCGGGGGCCTCACTTTAGGCGCGGGAGAGCAGTACTTC | CASQRSGGLTLGAGEQYF
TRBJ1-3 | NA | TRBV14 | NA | TGTGCCAGCAGCCAGGGGTTGAGCAACACCATATATTTT | CASSQGLSNTIYF
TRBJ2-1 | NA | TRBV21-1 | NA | TGTGCCAGCAGCAAAGTTGAGCGGGGGACCTCCAATGAGCAGTTCTTC | CASSKVERGTSNEQFF
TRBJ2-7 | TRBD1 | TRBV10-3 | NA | TGTGCCATCAGTGACTTGGGTAGTCCGGGACAGGGTCTCTACGAGCAGTACTTC | CAISDLGSPGQGLYEQYF
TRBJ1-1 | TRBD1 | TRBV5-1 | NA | TGCGCCAGCAGCTACGGACAGGGACAGACTGAAGCTTTCTTT | CASSYGQGQTEAFF
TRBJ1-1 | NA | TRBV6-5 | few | TGTGCCAGCAGGCCGGGTACCTGGGGCACTGAAGCTTTCTTT | CASRPGTWGTEAFF
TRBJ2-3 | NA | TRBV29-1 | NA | TGCAGCGGACTCGGAGGGGATACGCAGTATTTT | CSGLGGDTQYF
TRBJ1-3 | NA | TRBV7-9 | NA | TGTGCCAGCAGCTTAGGGGGACGGATGCGCTCTGGAAACACCATATATTTT | CASSLGGRMRSGNTIYF
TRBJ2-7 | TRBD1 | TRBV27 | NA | TGTGCCAGCAGTTTATTCGGGCTGACAGGACAGGAGTACTACGAGCAGTACTTC | CASSLFGLTGQEYYEQYF
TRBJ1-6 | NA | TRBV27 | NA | TGTGCCAGCCGTCCGCTGTCCTACTCCTATAATTCACCCCTCCACTTT | CASRPLSYSYNSPLHF
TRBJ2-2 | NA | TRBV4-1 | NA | TGCGCCAGCAGGAAGGGTCAAACCGGGGAGCTGTTTTTT | CASRKGQTGELFF
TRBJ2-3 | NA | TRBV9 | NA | TGTGCCAGCAGCTTGTTTAGGTCCACTAGCACAGATACGCAGTATTTT | CASSLFRSTSTDTQYF
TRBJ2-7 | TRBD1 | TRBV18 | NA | TGTGCCAGCTCACCACTGGGGACAGGACAGACCTCCTACGAGCAGTACTTC | CASSPLGTGQTSYEQYF
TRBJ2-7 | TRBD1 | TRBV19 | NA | TGTGCCAGTAGCATGCGCGGGACAGGGTCCTACGAGCAGTACTTC | CASSMRGTGSYEQYF
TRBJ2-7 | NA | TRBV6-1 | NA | TGTGCCAGCAGTGTGGGAAAGGGCCCCTACGAGCAGTACTTC | CASSVGKGPYEQYF
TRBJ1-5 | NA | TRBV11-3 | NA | TGTGCCAGCAGCCTAGGGGGGAGGGGGGTCCTTAGCAATCAGCCCCAGCATTTT | CASSLGGRGVLSNQPQHF
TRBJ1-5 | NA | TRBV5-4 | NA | TGTGCCAGCAGCTTGGACGGGGGGAGCAATCAGCCCCAGCATTTT | CASSLDGGSNQPQHF
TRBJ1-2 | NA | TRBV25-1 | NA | TGTGCCAGCATTGTAGGTCTGGGAAGTTCAAACTATGGCTACACCTTC | CASIVGLGSSNYGYTF
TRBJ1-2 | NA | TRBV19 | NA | TGTGCCAGTAGTATTCCTGGTGGCTACACCTTC | CASSIPGGYTF